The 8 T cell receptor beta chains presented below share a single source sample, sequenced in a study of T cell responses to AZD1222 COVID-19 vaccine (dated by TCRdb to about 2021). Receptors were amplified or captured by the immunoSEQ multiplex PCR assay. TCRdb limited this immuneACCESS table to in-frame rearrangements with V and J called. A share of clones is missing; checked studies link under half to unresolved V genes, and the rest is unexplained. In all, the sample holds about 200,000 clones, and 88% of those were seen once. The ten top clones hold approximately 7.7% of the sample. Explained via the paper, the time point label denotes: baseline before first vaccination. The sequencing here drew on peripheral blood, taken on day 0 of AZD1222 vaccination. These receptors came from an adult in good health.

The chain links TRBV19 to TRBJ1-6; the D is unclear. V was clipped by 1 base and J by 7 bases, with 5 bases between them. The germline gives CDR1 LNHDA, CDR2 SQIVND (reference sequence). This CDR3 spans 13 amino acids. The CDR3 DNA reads TGTGCCAGTAGTATAGGTCCAAATTCACCCCTCCACTTT. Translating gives CASSIGPNSPLHF.

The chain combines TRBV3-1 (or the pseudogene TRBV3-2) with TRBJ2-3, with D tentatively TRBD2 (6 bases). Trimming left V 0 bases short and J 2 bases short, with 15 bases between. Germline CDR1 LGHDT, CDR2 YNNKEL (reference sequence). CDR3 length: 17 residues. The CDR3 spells CASSQDRISGHTDTQYF. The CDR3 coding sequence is TGTGCCAGCAGCCAAGATCGAATTAGCGGTCACACAGATACGCAGTATTTT.

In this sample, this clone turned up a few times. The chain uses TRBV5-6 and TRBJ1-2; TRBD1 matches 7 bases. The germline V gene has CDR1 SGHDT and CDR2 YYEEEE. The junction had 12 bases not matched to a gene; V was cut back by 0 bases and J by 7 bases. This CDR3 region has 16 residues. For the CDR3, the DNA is TGTGCCAGCAGCTTGGTAAATAGGGGGCGCGGTAGTGGCTACACCTTC. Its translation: CASSLVNRGRGSGYTF.

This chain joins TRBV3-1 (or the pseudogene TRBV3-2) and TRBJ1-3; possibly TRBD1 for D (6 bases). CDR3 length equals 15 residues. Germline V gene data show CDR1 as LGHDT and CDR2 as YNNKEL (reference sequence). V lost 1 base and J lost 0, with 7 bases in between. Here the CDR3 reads CASSQGTDSGNTIYF. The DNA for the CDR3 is TGTGCCAGCAGCCAAGGGACAGACTCTGGAAACACCATATATTTT.

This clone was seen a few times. The CDR3 sequence is CASSWDSSYNEQFF. Here the CDR3 DNA reads TGTGCCAGCAGTTGGGACAGCTCCTACAATGAGCAGTTCTTC. This chain links TRBV6-2 or TRBV6-3 with TRBJ2-1; 7 nucleotides align to TRBD1. J was trimmed by 0 bases and V by 4 bases; bases with no gene match: 0. The CDR3 spans 14 residues. CDR1 MNHEY and CDR2 SVGEGT come from the germline V gene.

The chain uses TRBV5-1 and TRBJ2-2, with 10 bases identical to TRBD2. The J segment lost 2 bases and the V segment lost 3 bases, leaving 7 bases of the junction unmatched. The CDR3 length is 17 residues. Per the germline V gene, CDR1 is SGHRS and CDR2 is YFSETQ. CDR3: CASSSAGLADNTGELFF. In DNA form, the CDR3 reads TGCGCCAGCAGCTCAGCCGGACTAGCGGATAACACCGGGGAGCTGTTTTTT.

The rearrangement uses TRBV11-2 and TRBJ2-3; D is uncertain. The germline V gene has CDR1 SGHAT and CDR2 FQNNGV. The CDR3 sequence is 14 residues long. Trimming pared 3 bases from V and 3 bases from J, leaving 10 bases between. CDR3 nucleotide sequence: TGTGCCAGCAGCTTGGAACTTGGGACAGATACGCAGTATTTT. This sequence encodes CASSLELGTDTQYF. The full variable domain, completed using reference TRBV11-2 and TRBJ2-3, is EAGVAQSPRYKIIEKRQSVAFWCNPISGHATLYWYQQILGQGPKLLIQFQNNGVVDDSQLPKDRFSAERLKGVDSTLKIQPAKLEDSAVYLCASSLELGTDTQYFGPGTRLTVL.

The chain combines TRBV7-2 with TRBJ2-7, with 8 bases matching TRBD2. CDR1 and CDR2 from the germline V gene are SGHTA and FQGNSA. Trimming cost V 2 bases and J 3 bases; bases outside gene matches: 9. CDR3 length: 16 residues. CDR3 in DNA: TGTGCCAGCAGCTTACAAGGCGGGGGGACAAACTACGAGCAGTACTTC. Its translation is CASSLQGGGTNYEQYF.